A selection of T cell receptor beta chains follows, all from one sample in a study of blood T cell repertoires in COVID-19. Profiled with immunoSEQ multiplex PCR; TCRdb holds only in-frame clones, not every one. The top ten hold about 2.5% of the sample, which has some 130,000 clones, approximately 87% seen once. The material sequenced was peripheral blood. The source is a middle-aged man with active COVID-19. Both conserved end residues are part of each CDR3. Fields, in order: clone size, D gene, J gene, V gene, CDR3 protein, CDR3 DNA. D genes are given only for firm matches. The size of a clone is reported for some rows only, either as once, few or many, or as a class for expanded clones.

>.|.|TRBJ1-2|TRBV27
CASSQLRPQTTNYGYTF
TGTGCCAGCAGCCAATTACGCCCACAGACAACTAACTATGGCTACACCTTC
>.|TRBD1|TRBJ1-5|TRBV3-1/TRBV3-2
CASSQSGGTGTGNQPQHF
TGTGCCAGCAGCCAATCAGGGGGAACCGGGACAGGCAATCAGCCCCAGCATTTT
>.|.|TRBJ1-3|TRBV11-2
CASSPDGELLGNTIYF
TGTGCCAGCAGCCCGGATGGGGAGTTATTAGGAAACACCATATATTTT
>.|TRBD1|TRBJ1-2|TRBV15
CATSPGSGQKYYGYTF
TGTGCCACCAGCCCTGGTTCGGGACAGAAGTACTATGGCTACACCTTC
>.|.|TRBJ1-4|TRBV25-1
CASSEFTLQGTNEKLFF
TGTGCCAGCAGTGAATTCACCCTACAGGGAACTAATGAAAAACTGTTTTTT
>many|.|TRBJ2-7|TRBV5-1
CASSLGAEINEQYF
TGCGCCAGCAGCTTGGGGGCAGAAATCAACGAGCAGTACTTC
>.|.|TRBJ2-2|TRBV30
CACPSGELFF
TGTGCCTGTCCCTCCGGGGAGCTGTTTTTT
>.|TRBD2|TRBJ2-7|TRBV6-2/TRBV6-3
CASSTSGESQYF
TGTGCCAGCAGTACCAGCGGGGAATCGCAGTACTTC
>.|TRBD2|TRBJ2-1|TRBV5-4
CASSRASGSYNEQFF
TGTGCCAGCAGCCGTGCTAGCGGCTCCTACAATGAGCAGTTCTTC
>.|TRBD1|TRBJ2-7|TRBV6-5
CASNEWGQGVEQYF
TGTGCCAGCAACGAGTGGGGACAGGGGGTCGAGCAGTACTTC
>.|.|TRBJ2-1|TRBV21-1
CARKRGGGYNEQFF
TGTGCCAGAAAACGAGGTGGCGGGTACAATGAGCAGTTCTTC
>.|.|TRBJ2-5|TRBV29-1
CSVRGAGGETQYF
TGCAGCGTTCGGGGGGCCGGTGGCGAGACCCAGTACTTC
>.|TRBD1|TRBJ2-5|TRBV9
CASSVGGTGGQETQYF
TGTGCCAGCAGCGTAGGGGGGACAGGGGGCCAAGAGACCCAGTACTTC
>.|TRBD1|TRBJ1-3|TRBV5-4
CASSTGTETSGNTIYF
TGTGCCAGCAGCACCGGGACAGAGACCTCTGGAAACACCATATATTTT
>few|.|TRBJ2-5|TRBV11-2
CASSNLRHVQETQYF
TGTGCCAGCAGCAACCTAAGACATGTCCAAGAGACCCAGTACTTC
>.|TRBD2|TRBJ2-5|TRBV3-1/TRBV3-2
CASSMRLAGDPKTQYF
TGTGCCAGCAGCATGAGACTAGCGGGGGACCCAAAGACCCAGTACTTC
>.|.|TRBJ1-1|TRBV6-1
CASSEGPGGTEAFF
TGTGCCAGCAGTGAGGGACCGGGAGGGACTGAAGCTTTCTTT
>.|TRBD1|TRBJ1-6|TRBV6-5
CASSPDRGTWSPLHF
TGTGCCAGCAGTCCAGACAGGGGCACATGGTCACCCCTCCACTTT
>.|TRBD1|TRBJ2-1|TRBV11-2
CASSPLRRDSGNEQFF
TGTGCCAGCAGCCCCCTCCGCCGGGACAGTGGGAATGAGCAGTTCTTC
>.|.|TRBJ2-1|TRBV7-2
CASAVRDSNEQFF
TGTGCCAGCGCGGTCCGGGACTCCAATGAGCAGTTCTTC
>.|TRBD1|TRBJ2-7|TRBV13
CASSFTRDSYEQYF
TGTGCCAGCAGCTTCACCCGGGACAGCTACGAGCAGTACTTC
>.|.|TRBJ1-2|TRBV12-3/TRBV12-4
CASRNRDNYGYTF
TGTGCCAGCAGAAACAGGGATAACTATGGCTACACCTTC
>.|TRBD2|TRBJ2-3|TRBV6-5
CASSYLAGGSTQYF
TGTGCCAGCAGTTACTTAGCGGGGGGGTCTACGCAGTATTTT
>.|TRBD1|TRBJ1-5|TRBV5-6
CASSLGGLGQPQHF
TGTGCCAGCAGCTTAGGGGGCCTCGGTCAGCCCCAGCATTTT
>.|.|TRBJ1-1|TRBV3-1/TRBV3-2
CASSQRDTPNTEAFF
TGTGCCAGCAGCCAACGGGACACCCCGAACACTGAAGCTTTCTTT
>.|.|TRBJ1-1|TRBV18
CASSPPGRGNTEAFF
TGTGCCAGCTCACCACCGGGCAGGGGGAACACTGAAGCTTTCTTT
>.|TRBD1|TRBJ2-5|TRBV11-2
CASRIEGSGGETQYF
TGTGCCAGCAGAATAGAGGGGTCAGGGGGAGAGACCCAGTACTTC
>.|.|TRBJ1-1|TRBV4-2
CASSLPGDLRAFF
TGTGCCAGCAGCCTCCCGGGGGATCTTAGGGCTTTCTTT
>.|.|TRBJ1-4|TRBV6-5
CASGQNEKLFF
TGTGCCAGCGGCCAAAATGAAAAACTGTTTTTT
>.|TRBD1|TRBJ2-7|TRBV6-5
CASSYQGDRDYEQYF
TGTGCCAGCAGTTATCAAGGGGACAGGGACTACGAGCAGTACTTC
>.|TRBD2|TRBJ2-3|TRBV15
CATSSERPGLAGELTDTQYF
TGTGCCACCAGCAGCGAAAGACCGGGACTAGCGGGGGAGCTCACAGATACGCAGTATTTT
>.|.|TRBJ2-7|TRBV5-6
CASSSDSRGAYEQYF
TGTGCCAGCAGCTCGGACAGCCGGGGGGCCTACGAGCAGTACTTC
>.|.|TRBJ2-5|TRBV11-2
CASSLDPNSETQYF
TGTGCCAGCAGCTTAGACCCCAATAGCGAGACCCAGTACTTC
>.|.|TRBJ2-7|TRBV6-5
CASSYSGVLGGEQYF
TGTGCCAGCAGTTACTCGGGAGTCCTTGGAGGAGAGCAGTACTTC
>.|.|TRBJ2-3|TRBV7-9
CASSPGLREEADTQYF
TGTGCCAGCAGCCCGGGGTTAAGGGAAGAGGCAGATACGCAGTATTTT
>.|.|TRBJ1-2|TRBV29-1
CSAADINYGYTF
TGCAGCGCCGCGGACATCAACTATGGCTACACCTTC
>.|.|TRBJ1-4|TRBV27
CASSSRVGGEKLFF
TGTGCCAGCAGTTCCAGGGTGGGGGGTGAAAAACTGTTTTTT
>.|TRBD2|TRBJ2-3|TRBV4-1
CASSQDRTTAGGTQYF
TGCGCCAGCAGCCAAGATCGGACTACCGCGGGGGGTACGCAGTATTTT
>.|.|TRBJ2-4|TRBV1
CTSSQGPFVLGYF
TGCACCAGCAGCCAAGGCCCATTCGTGTTGGGCTACTTC